A single TCR beta chain is shown here with its context. Its matching antigen is unknown. The protocol was immunoSEQ multiplex PCR, while the TCRdb copy is restricted to in-frame clones and leaves out a portion. The sample includes about 7,000 clones, over 70% of them seen just once. The CDR3 contains 14 residues. V lost 4 bases and J lost 6, with 15 bases in between. Germline CDR1 reads MNHNY; CDR2 reads SVGAGI (reference sequence). This sample was included in a study of OX40 agonist ivuxolimab in advanced cancers. Study-wide results and caveats: Partial responders at 0.1-3.0 mg/kg had among the lowest clonal expansion. The authors did not determine the antigen specificity of the expanded peripheral T cells.

Enrollment shut out patients with autoimmune disease history or systemic immunosuppression. The receptor's source is an adult with an advanced solid tumor such as melanoma, head and neck, liver or kidney cancer. The source material was CD4+ or CD8+ T cells sorted from blood, sampled in a trial of the OX40 agonist ivuxolimab. This sequence joins TRBV6-6 and TRBJ1-1; D perhaps matches TRBD1 (5 bases). The CDR3 nucleotides are TGTGCCAGCAGTTCGGGGACCCACAGCGCTGAAGCTTTCTTT. Translation gives CASSSGTHSAEAFF.